The 3 T cell receptor beta chains listed next were all sequenced from one sample in a study of tumor-infiltrating lymphocytes in primary liver carcinoma. With a constant-region primer, TCR beta cDNA was made from approximately 520 ng of total RNA. Three nested multiplex PCR rounds of slightly modified ARM-PCR generated TCR beta libraries. The study ran its first two PCR rounds for approximately 10 cycles each, using TRBV1-TRBV30 forward primers and a C-beta reverse primer. MiXCR, applied by TCRdb to the multiplex PCR reads, yields one record per CDR3 protein. In the table there are about 97,000 distinct CDR3 sequences, approximately 70% of which are singletons. The tissue used was unsorted bulk material of roughly 17-34 mg. RNA and DNA were co-extracted from it with the AllPrep DNA/RNA mini kit. The specimen was liver tumor tissue from sampling region 2. This sample's subset: tumor region T2, inferior pole. The source of these receptors is a woman aged 60-75 years with primary liver carcinoma and hepatitis B virus infection.

This clonotype has a handful of counts. V is TRBV6-4 and J is TRBJ2-5; TRBD2 is a possible D gene (6 bases). The V end lost 6 bases, the J end lost 0 bases, and 14 bases lay between the germline ends. The germline CDR1 and CDR2 sequences are MRHNA and SNTAGT. The CDR3 totals 15 residues. CDR3 sequence (DNA): TGTGCCAGCAGCGTTGGGGGAGGACACCAAGAGACCCAGTACTTC. Translation: CASSVGGGHQETQYF.

With regard to this clonotype: Relative to the germline gene, one junction end is altered; a read error may explain this. This chain joins TRBV7-9 and TRBJ1-1; a weak D match, TRBD1 (6 bases). Germline V gives CDR1 SEHNR, CDR2 FQNEAQ (reference sequence). The length of the CDR3 is 15 residues. The CDR3 here is CGSSSVGGLGTEAFF. CDR3 bases: TGTGGCAGCAGCTCGGTAGGGGGGCTTGGAACTGAAGCTTTCTTT.

As regards this clonotype: The junction departs from germline at one end; a sequencing error may be responsible. This chain links TRBV29-1 with TRBJ2-7; TRBD1 agrees at 12 bases. The CDR3 loop spans 13 amino acids. The V gene's germline CDR1 is SQVTM and CDR2 ANQGSEA. In DNA form, the CDR3 reads TGCAACGTTGATGGGACAGGGGGCCTCGAGCAGTACTTC. Amino acids: CNVDGTGGLEQYF.